The subject of this entry is one TCR beta chain. Only in-frame clones appear in the TCRdb table, and some are missing; sequencing was by immunoSEQ multiplex PCR. The sample yields some 99,000 clones, 95% seen once. The record originates from a study of technical replicates of blood from several donors. This receptor was identified in a human donor in good health. Input material: T cells isolated from PBMCs.

The chain's CDR3 is CASSRTGATNEKLFF. The CDR3, as DNA: TGTGCCAGCAGCCGTACAGGAGCAACTAATGAAAAACTGTTTTTT. The chain uses TRBV11-2 and TRBJ1-4; the D gene is possibly TRBD1 (5 bases). This CDR3 contains 15 residues. Germline assignment: CDR1 SGHAT and CDR2 FQNNGV. The V end lost 5 bases, the J end lost 0 bases, and 10 bases lay between the germline ends. The whole variable domain, remainder taken from reference TRBV11-2 and TRBJ1-4, is EAGVAQSPRYKIIEKRQSVAFWCNPISGHATLYWYQQILGQGPKLLIQFQNNGVVDDSQLPKDRFSAERLKGVDSTLKIQPAKLEDSAVYLCASSRTGATNEKLFFGSGTQLSVL.